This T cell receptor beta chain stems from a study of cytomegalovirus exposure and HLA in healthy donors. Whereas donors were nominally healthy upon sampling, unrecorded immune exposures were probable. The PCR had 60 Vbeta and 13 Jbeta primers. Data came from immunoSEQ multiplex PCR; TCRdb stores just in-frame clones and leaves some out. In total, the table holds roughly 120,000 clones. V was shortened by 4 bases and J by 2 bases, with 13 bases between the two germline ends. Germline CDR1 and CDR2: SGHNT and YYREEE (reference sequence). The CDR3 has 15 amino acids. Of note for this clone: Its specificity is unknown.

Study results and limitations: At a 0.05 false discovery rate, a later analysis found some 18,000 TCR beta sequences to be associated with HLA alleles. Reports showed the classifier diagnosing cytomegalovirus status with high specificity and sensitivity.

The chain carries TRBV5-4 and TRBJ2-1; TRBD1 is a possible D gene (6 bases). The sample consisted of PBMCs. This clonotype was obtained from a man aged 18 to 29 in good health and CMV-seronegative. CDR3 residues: CASSPTRGTYNEQFF. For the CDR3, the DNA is TGTGCCAGCAGCCCCACTAGGGGGACCTACAATGAGCAGTTCTTC. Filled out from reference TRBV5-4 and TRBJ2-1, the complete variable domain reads ETGVTQSPTHLIKTRGQQVTLRCSSQSGHNTVSWYQQALGQGPQFIFQYYREEENGRGNFPPRFSGLQFPNYSSELNVNALELDDSALYLCASSPTRGTYNEQFFGPGTRLTVL.